This TCR beta chain stems from a study of breast tumors, draining lymph nodes, adjacent tissues. Study-level findings and limits: Compared with basal-like, luminal-like tumors shared significantly more repertoire with nontumor tissue. The data were judged consistent with most tumor T cells coming from lymph node and expanding in tumor.

The table lists this clonotype with many counts. As yet, its antigen is unknown. Axillary draining lymph nodes of breast cancer patients supplied the node samples. MiXCR, run by TCRdb on the multiplex PCR reads, gives a single entry per CDR3 protein. Here the sample spans 85,000 to 120,000 distinct CDR3 sequences, less than 40% being singletons. The V gene lost 0 bases and the J gene lost 5 bases, with 20 bases spanning the gap. The length of the CDR3 is 17 residues. Looked up from germline, CDR1 is SGDLS and CDR2 is YYNGEE. The sample was axillary lymph node tissue. The receptor was derived from a female donor with breast cancer. Some clones in this sample may be carry-over from other donors' samples. The chain combines TRBV9 with TRBJ2-5, with D possibly matching TRBD1 (5 bases). CDR3 protein: CASSVGLRGLRIETQYF. The CDR3 coding sequence is TGTGCCAGCAGCGTAGGTCTAAGGGGCCTCAGAATCGAGACCCAGTACTTC.